A single TCR beta chain is shown here with its context. Its target is not known. After removal of 4 bases from V and 10 bases from J, the junction contained 1 base not matched to a gene. Germline lookup yields CDR1 SEHNR and CDR2 FQNEAQ (reference sequence). The CDR3 is 13 residues long. These data are taken from a study of cytomegalovirus exposure and HLA in healthy donors. Study observations and caveats: In vitro confirmation showed three CMV-associated chains to be CMV antigen specific. The classifier was said to identify cytomegalovirus status with high specificity and sensitivity. Subsequent analysis showed first-cohort TCR clusters tending to co-occur in some 110 validation repertoires.

Assay: immunoSEQ multiplex PCR; the TCRdb copy retains only in-frame clones and omits some. The sample has 120,000 or so clones, around 85% seen once. J is TRBJ2-1 and V is TRBV7-9, with 13 bases identical to TRBD2. Material for sequencing was PBMCs. The sequence derives from a woman aged 30 to 39 in good health and CMV-seronegative. The CDR3 nucleotides read TGTGCCAGCAGCTCGGGACTAGCGGGGGAGCAGTTCTTC. It specifies CASSSGLAGEQFF.